The next 22 T cell receptor beta chains were all read from a single sample in a study of cytomegalovirus exposure and HLA in healthy donors. Generated by immunoSEQ multiplex PCR, the TCRdb table keeps only in-frame clones and is missing some. The sample consists of fewer than 350,000 clones, around 89% of them appearing once. The sequenced sample was PBMCs. The receptors shown here come from a young woman in good health and CMV-seronegative.

This clone is a singleton in its sample. The chain couples TRBV28 to TRBJ2-7; the D gene is possibly TRBD2 (6 bases). The germline V and J ends were trimmed by 6 bases and 6 bases, with 21 bases remaining between them. Germline assignment: CDR1 MDHEN and CDR2 SYDVKM. CDR3 size: 15 residues. CDR3 DNA: TGTGCCAGCAGCCCAGATCTAGCGACTCTGGGCGAGCAGTACTTC. Its translation is CASSPDLATLGEQYF.

This clone was found once. The CDR3 DNA reads TGTGCCAGCAGTTTTACAGGGGTTTCGTCCAAAAACATTCAGTACTTC. It codes for CASSFTGVSSKNIQYF. V is TRBV28 and J is TRBJ2-4; 7 bases fit TRBD1. Germline loops: CDR1 MDHEN, CDR2 SYDVKM. CDR3 size: 16 residues. The J segment lost 2 bases and the V segment lost 3 bases, leaving 7 bases of the junction unmatched.

J is TRBJ1-1 and V is TRBV7-6; D call uncertain. The CDR3 runs to 13 residues. Trimming cost V 2 bases and J 4 bases, with 8 bases left between them. CDR1 and CDR2 from the germline V gene are SGHVS and FNYEAQ. CDR3: CASSLYEATEAFF. The CDR3 coding sequence is TGTGCCAGCAGCTTATACGAGGCCACTGAAGCTTTCTTT.

The rearrangement links TRBV28 to TRBJ2-7; 8 bases map to TRBD2. Germline V CDR1 and CDR2: MDHEN, SYDVKM. V shed 2 bases, J shed 3 bases, and the junction held 6 bases outside the gene matches. CDR3 length equals 15 residues. CDR3 loop: CASSLAGGRFYEQYF. CDR3 coding DNA: TGTGCCAGCAGTTTAGCGGGAGGTCGCTTCTACGAGCAGTACTTC.

The CDR3 protein is CASRGPAGGPGETQYF. CDR3 DNA sequence: TGCGCCAGCAGAGGTCCAGCGGGAGGTCCTGGAGAGACCCAGTACTTC. This chain uses TRBV10-2 with TRBJ2-5; 9 bases match TRBD2. Germline lookup yields CDR1 WSHSY and CDR2 SAAADI. This CDR3 has 16 amino acids. Losses at the gene ends were 6 bases for V and 4 bases for J; bases not matched to a gene: 12.

This rearrangement joins TRBV18 to TRBJ2-1; 7 bases fit TRBD2. The CDR3 is made up of 15 amino acids. Trimming cost V 5 bases and J 3 bases; bases outside gene matches: 7. Germline CDR1 and CDR2: KGHSH and LQKENI. CDR3 region: CASSARVAGYNEQFF. Written as DNA, the CDR3 is TGTGCCAGCTCAGCCCGGGTAGCGGGCTACAATGAGCAGTTCTTC.

The chain has TRBV25-1 and TRBJ1-2; tentatively, D is TRBD1 (6 bases). Germline CDR1 MGHDK, CDR2 SYGVNS. V lost 3 bases and J lost 8, with 13 bases in between. The CDR3 sequence is 13 residues long. The CDR3 loop reads CASSDYRAGGYTF. For the CDR3, the DNA is TGTGCCAGCAGTGACTACAGGGCTGGGGGCTACACCTTC.

This chain connects TRBV5-1 to TRBJ1-5; no clear D. Germline loops: CDR1 SGHRS, CDR2 YFSETQ. The CDR3 totals 14 residues. Trimming removed 0 bases from V and 0 bases from J, with 4 bases in between. The chain's CDR3 is CASSLDGSNQPQHF. The CDR3 nucleotides are TGCGCCAGCAGCTTGGACGGTAGCAATCAGCCCCAGCATTTT.

In its sample, this clone was seen once. V gene TRBV2 combines with J gene TRBJ1-1; no firm D call. With 2 bases removed from V and 4 bases from J, the gap between germline ends came to 14 bases. This CDR3 region has 15 residues. Germline CDR1 and CDR2: SNHLY and FYNNEI. The CDR3: CASSETGVRGTEAFF. In DNA form, the CDR3 reads TGTGCCAGCAGTGAAACCGGGGTGCGGGGCACTGAAGCTTTCTTT.

The chain recombines TRBV5-1 with TRBJ1-2; a weak D match, TRBD1 (6 bases). Deletions cut 0 bases from V and 2 bases from J, with 8 bases between. CDR3 length: 14 amino acids. Germline V gene lookup returns CDR1 SGHRS and CDR2 YFSETQ. CDR3 in amino acids: CASSLDRENYGYTF. CDR3 nucleotide sequence: TGCGCCAGCAGCTTGGACAGGGAAAACTATGGCTACACCTTC.

The chain recombines TRBV4-2 with TRBJ1-2; 8 positions agree with TRBD1. CDR3 length: 16 amino acids. CDR1 and CDR2 from the germline V gene are LGHNA and YNFKEQ. V trimming: 0 bases; J trimming: 5 bases; junction bases outside the gene matches: 8. The CDR3 here is CASSQDAQGVLYGYTF. The CDR3 region has the DNA TGTGCCAGCAGCCAAGATGCACAGGGGGTCCTTTATGGCTACACCTTC.

Only one count was recorded for this clone. The chain recombines TRBV7-9 with TRBJ2-7; D gene ambiguous. The CDR3 contains 13 residues. Germline loops: CDR1 SEHNR, CDR2 FQNEAQ (reference sequence). The V end lost 1 base, the J end lost 3 bases, and 7 bases lay between the germline ends. The CDR3 coding sequence is TGTGCCAGCAGCTTAGGAGAGTACTACGAGCAGTACTTC. Protein sequence: CASSLGEYYEQYF.

This chain joins TRBV5-1 and TRBJ1-1, with 9 bases fitting TRBD1. Germline CDR1 is SGHRS and CDR2 is YFSETQ. J was trimmed by 0 bases and V by 0 bases; bases with no gene match: 6. The CDR3 covers 17 residues. The CDR3 sequence: CASSLEGQGLMNTEAFF. The DNA of the CDR3 is TGCGCCAGCAGCTTGGAGGGACAGGGTCTCATGAACACTGAAGCTTTCTTT.

V and J are TRBV5-6 and TRBJ2-7, with 8 bases lining up with TRBD1. CDR1 and CDR2 from the germline V gene are SGHDT and YYEEEE. With 0 bases clipped from V and 6 bases from J, the junction kept 11 bases outside the gene matches. This CDR3 is built from 16 residues. The CDR3 DNA reads as TGTGCCAGCAGCTTGGAAACTGGACAGGGAATAGGCGAGCAGTACTTC. It translates to CASSLETGQGIGEQYF.

The chain recombines TRBV7-8 with TRBJ1-2; D gene uncertain. V gave up 5 bases and J gave up 8 bases, with 15 bases separating them. CDR3 length: 13 amino acids. From germline, CDR1 is SGHVS and CDR2 FQNEAQ. CDR3 region: CASSRGPSGGYTF. CDR3 sequence (DNA): TGTGCCAGCAGCCGCGGACCCTCGGGAGGCTACACCTTC.

This clone was recorded only once. The chain carries TRBV5-6 and TRBJ1-3; possibly TRBD1 for D (6 bases). V was shortened by 1 base and J by 2 bases, with 10 bases between the two germline ends. Germline loops: CDR1 SGHDT, CDR2 YYEEEE. The CDR3 consists of 15 residues. The CDR3: CASSLFAGAGNTIYF. The CDR3 DNA reads as TGTGCCAGCAGCTTGTTTGCAGGGGCTGGAAACACCATATATTTT. Together with reference TRBV5-6 and TRBJ1-3, the CDR3 gives the full variable domain: DAGVTQSPTHLIKTRGQQVTLRCSPKSGHDTVSWYQQALGQGPQFIFQYYEEEERQRGNFPDRFSGHQFPNYSSELNVNALLLGDSALYLCASSLFAGAGNTIYFGEGSWLTVV.

The V gene is TRBV6-5, the J gene TRBJ1-1, with no clear D. The CDR3 extends over 15 amino acids. V lost 5 bases, J lost 0 bases, and 13 bases lay in between. CDR1 MNHEY and CDR2 SVGAGI come from the germline V gene. The CDR3 loop reads CASSLSEEMNTEAFF. The CDR3 bases are TGTGCCAGCAGTCTTTCCGAGGAAATGAACACTGAAGCTTTCTTT.

This clone was observed once. The gene calls are TRBV5-1 and TRBJ2-1; D is possibly TRBD1 (6 bases). CDR1 is SGHRS and CDR2 is YFSETQ in the germline V gene. Trimming removed 1 base from V and 4 bases from J, with 9 bases in between. The CDR3 is 14 amino acids. CDR3 sequence reads: CASSLWDTYNEQFF. The CDR3 DNA follows: TGCGCCAGCAGCTTGTGGGACACATACAATGAGCAGTTCTTC.

The CDR3 DNA reads TGCAGCGTTGAGCAGGGGAAGGCCGGGGAGCTGTTTTTT. Translation gives CSVEQGKAGELFF. The chain links TRBV29-1 to TRBJ2-2; D possibly corresponds to TRBD1 (6 bases). The CDR3 is 13 residues long. CDR1 and CDR2 (germline): SQVTM, ANQGSEA. Trimming left V 3 bases short and J 6 bases short, with 11 bases between.

This clone was observed once. The chain joins TRBV5-1 to TRBJ2-2; TRBD2 might be the D (5 bases). The V gene lost 4 bases and the J gene lost 4 bases, with 11 bases spanning the gap. The CDR3 has 14 residues. Germline V CDR1 and CDR2: SGHRS, YFSETQ. CDR3 sequence: CASSPAGITGELFF. The DNA for the CDR3 is TGCGCCAGCAGCCCGGCGGGTATCACCGGGGAGCTGTTTTTT.

V usage is TRBV2 and J usage is TRBJ1-1; perhaps TRBD1 as D (6 bases). With 6 bases removed from V and 3 bases from J, the gap between germline ends came to 11 bases. Germline V gene lookup returns CDR1 SNHLY and CDR2 FYNNEI. There are 13 residues in the CDR3. The CDR3 sequence: CASSRGRDTEAFF. The CDR3, as DNA: TGTGCCAGCAGCAGGGGTCGGGACACTGAAGCTTTCTTT.

The genes are TRBV27 and TRBJ1-5; weak D call: TRBD1 (5 bases). Between the trimmed V and J ends, which lost 10 bases and 0 bases, there was a span of 16 bases. The CDR3 spans 15 residues. Germline V lookup: CDR1 MNHEY, CDR2 SMNVEV (reference sequence). The CDR3 here is CATRERVYSNQPQHF. In nucleotides, the CDR3 is TGTGCCACCAGGGAGCGGGTTTATAGCAATCAGCCCCAGCATTTT.